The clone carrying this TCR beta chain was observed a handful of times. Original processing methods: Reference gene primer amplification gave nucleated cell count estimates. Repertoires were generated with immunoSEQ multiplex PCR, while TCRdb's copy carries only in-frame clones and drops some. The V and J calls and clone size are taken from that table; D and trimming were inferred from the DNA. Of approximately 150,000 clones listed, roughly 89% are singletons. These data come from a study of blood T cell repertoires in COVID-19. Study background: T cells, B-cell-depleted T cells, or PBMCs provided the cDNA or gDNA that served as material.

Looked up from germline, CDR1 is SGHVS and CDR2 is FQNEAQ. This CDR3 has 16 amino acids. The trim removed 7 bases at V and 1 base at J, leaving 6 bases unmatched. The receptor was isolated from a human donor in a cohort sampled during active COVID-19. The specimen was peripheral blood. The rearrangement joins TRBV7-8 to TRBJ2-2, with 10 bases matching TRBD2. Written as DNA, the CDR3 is TGTGCCAGCAACGATATAGCGGGAGGGAACACCGGGGAGCTGTTTTTT. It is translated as CASNDIAGGNTGELFF.